The next 24 T cell receptor delta chains were all read from a single sample in a study of γδ T cells in repeated Plasmodium falciparum infection. Bulk repertoires came from Vgamma9/Vdelta2+ or Vdelta2-negative gammadelta T cells flow-sorted from PBMC. TCRdb called clones from the multiplex PCR reads again using CATT. The table shows 90,000 or so delta-chain clones, with 0.75% to 1% occurring only once. Sequenced input: gamma-delta T cells from blood. The receptors derive from a pool of human donors (malaria-infected and uninfected, not separated).

This clone has a handful of counts. Given a far larger clone just one base away, this is likely a sequencing read error. This sample also contains other DNA sequences that code for the same CDR3. CDR3 nucleotide sequence: TGTGCCTGTGACACCATTCAAGGTCTGGGGACCGATAAACTCATCTTT. Its translation is CACDTIQGLGTDKLIF. This sequence joins TRDV2 and TRDJ1; possibly TRDD3 for D (6 bases). No J segment appears in TCRdb, so it was assigned here by matching the sequence to germline. CDR1 is GEAIGNYY and CDR2 is EKD in the germline V gene. V was shortened by 0 bases and J by 2 bases, with 15 bases between the two germline ends. The CDR3 is made up of 16 amino acids.

Comment on this clone: The protein that TCRdb holds for this DNA derives from a much larger clone and differs from the translated DNA at residue 7, which likely indicates a read error; the protein shown here is translated from the DNA. Here the CDR3 reads CATSTGEYGKLIF. As DNA, the CDR3 is TGTGCTACAAGTACTGGGGAATACGGTAAACTCATCTTT. The chain joins TRAV36/DV7 to TRDJ1; 7 positions agree with TRDD3. No J segment appears in TCRdb, so it was assigned here by matching the sequence to germline. V was pared by 7 bases and J by 7 bases, with 13 bases of the junction left unmatched. The germline gives CDR1 VTNFRS, CDR2 LTSSGIE (reference sequence). The CDR3 totals 13 residues.

This clone was found a few times. This may be a read error, as it is one base from a much larger clone. This rearrangement joins TRDV1 to TRDJ1; 10 nucleotides line up with TRDD3. TCRdb gives no J gene; it was assigned here by matching the DNA to germline. The CDR3 loop spans 23 amino acids. J gave up 2 bases and V 4 bases, and 28 bases lay outside the gene matches. Germline CDR1 reads TSWWSYY; CDR2 reads QGS. CDR3 sequence reads: CALGGRETAYWGIWGCGTDKLIF. As DNA, the CDR3 is TGTGCTCTTGGGGGTCGAGAGACCGCTTACTGGGGGATCTGGGGATGTGGAACCGATAAACTCATCTTT.

This clone was counted only a few times. TCRdb shows a much larger clone's protein in place of this DNA's translation, and the two differ at residue 11, likely through a read error; the protein shown is translated from the DNA. The gene calls are TRDV2 and TRDJ1, with TRDD3 matching 7 bases. Because TCRdb records no J gene, it was assigned here through a match of the DNA to germline. Trimming took 3 bases from V and 0 from J; bases not matched to a gene: 15. Germline values: CDR1 GEAIGNYY, CDR2 EKD. This CDR3 has 18 amino acids. This CDR3 is CACDALPLLGGYTDKLIF. Here the CDR3 DNA reads TGTGCCTGTGACGCCCTGCCGCTTCTGGGGGGTTACACCGATAAACTCATCTTT.

This chain uses TRDV2 with TRDJ3; 12 nucleotides line up with TRDD3. The J gene, absent from TCRdb, was called here by matching the DNA to germline. The CDR3 extends over 21 amino acids. From germline, CDR1 is GEAIGNYY and CDR2 EKD. With V trimmed by 0 bases and J by 0 bases, 8 bases remained unmatched. The DNA for the CDR3 is TGTGCCTGTGACACCCTTACTGGGGGATACACCAGCTCCTGGGACACCCGACAGATGTTTTTC. Protein: CACDTLTGGYTSSWDTRQMFF.

This clone was found a few times. This DNA's translation and the protein TCRdb lists, from a much larger clone, do not match at residue 20, likely due to a read error; the protein shown is translated from the DNA. V is TRDV1 and J is TRDJ1; 13 bases agree with TRDD3. This CDR3 has 25 residues. The ends lost 2 bases at V and 4 bases at J; junction bases unmatched: 31. The germline gives CDR1 TSWWSYY, CDR2 QGS. The CDR3 loop reads CALGELPFTRTGGYARRLYIDKLIF. Written as DNA, the CDR3 is TGTGCTCTTGGGGAATTACCTTTCACAAGGACTGGGGGATACGCGCGCCGACTGTACATCGATAAACTCATCTTT.

A note on this clone: The protein given by TCRdb reflects a much larger clone and differs at residue 15 from this DNA's translation, likely from a read error; the protein shown is the DNA's translation. No J gene was called, and the V gene is TRDV2; the table's D call, TRDD3, was not checked against the DNA. The CDR3 is 18 residues long. The germline CDR1 and CDR2 sequences are GEAIGNYY and EKD. This chain's CDR3 is CACDTLTVLGDRTDNLIF. Here the CDR3 DNA reads TGTGCCTGTGACACCCTAACCGTACTGGGGGATAGAACCGATAACCTCATCTTT.

This clone was counted a few times. The protein that TCRdb holds for this DNA derives from a much larger clone and differs from the translated DNA at residue 17, which likely indicates a read error; the protein shown here is translated from the DNA. The J gene was not called, though the V gene is TRDV1; TRDD3 is the table's D call and was not checked against the DNA. Germline CDR1 is TSWWSYY and CDR2 is QGS. The CDR3 covers 19 residues. Here the CDR3 reads CALGELDRPGDTVTAQPFF. In DNA, the CDR3 is TGTGCTCTTGGGGAACTAGATCGTCCTGGGGATACAGTCACAGCACAACCCTTCTTT.

With regard to this clone: TCRdb attributes to this sequence the protein of a much larger clone, which differs from the DNA translation at residue 13; a read error is likely, and the protein displayed is translated from the DNA. This rearrangement joins TRDV2 to TRDJ1; TRDD3 matches 8 bases. Here the J gene was assigned by germline matching of the DNA, as TCRdb has none. The germline gives CDR1 GEAIGNYY, CDR2 EKD. The V segment lost 2 bases and the J segment 3 bases; nucleotides outside the gene matches: 16. This CDR3 has 18 residues. This CDR3 reads CACDILLGGPQYADKLIF. As DNA, the CDR3 is TGTGCCTGTGACATCTTACTGGGGGGTCCTCAGTACGCCGATAAACTCATCTTT.

A note on this clone: A much bigger clone sits one base away, suggesting this may be a read error. The CDR3, as DNA: TGTGCTCTTGGGGAAGGATCGCTTGAGTATTGGGGGATAGACGATAAACTCATCTTT. Its protein is CALGEGSLEYWGIDDKLIF. The chain joins TRDV1 to TRDJ1, with 9 nucleotides matching TRDD3. In the absence of a J gene in TCRdb, the DNA was matched to germline to assign it here. Germline V CDR1 and CDR2: TSWWSYY, QGS. Germline trimming cut 2 bases from V and 4 bases from J; bases unmatched to any gene: 17. The CDR3 is 19 residues long.

This clone appeared many times. Given a far larger clone just one base away, this is likely a sequencing read error. The chain joins TRDV1 to TRDJ1; 10 bases are a match to TRDD3. TCRdb lists no J gene, so it was determined here by aligning the DNA to germline. The CDR3 loop spans 27 amino acids. CDR1 TSWWSYY and CDR2 QGS come from the germline V gene. Trimming cost V 3 bases and J 4 bases; bases outside gene matches: 41. The CDR3 loop is CALGDATSNDSTYLFSYWGMLGDKLIF. The DNA for the CDR3 is TGTGCTCTTGGGGACGCCACCTCCAACGATAGTACCTACCTCTTCTCCTACTGGGGGATGTTGGGCGATAAACTCATCTTT.

A few counts support this clone. TCRdb pairs this DNA with a much larger clone's protein that differs at residue 11, likely a read error; the protein shown was translated from the DNA. V is TRDV1 and J is TRDJ1; D unresolved. This CDR3 contains 17 residues. Germline CDR1 and CDR2: TSWWSYY and QGS. Trimming removed 0 bases at V and 0 bases at J, with 14 bases between. CDR3 region: CALGELESRDHTDKLIF. In DNA form, the CDR3 reads TGTGCTCTTGGGGAACTAGAGTCACGGGACCACACCGATAAACTCATCTTT.

In regard to this clone: The protein TCRdb gives is from a much larger clone and does not agree with this DNA's translation at residue 12, likely a read error; the protein shown here comes from the DNA. V usage is TRDV2 and J usage is TRDJ1, with 8 positions matching TRDD3. The J gene is absent in TCRdb and was assigned here via DNA matching to germline. Germline assignment: CDR1 GEAIGNYY and CDR2 EKD. V shed 3 bases and J 1 base; nucleotides not matched to a gene: 18. The CDR3 has 19 amino acids. The CDR3: CACDPTGGPRSPRTDKLIF. In DNA, the CDR3 is TGTGCCTGTGACCCTACTGGGGGCCCCCGGAGCCCTCGCACCGATAAACTCATCTTT.

Comments on this clone: The TCRdb protein, from a much larger clone, departs from this DNA's translation at residue 13, likely by read error; the protein shown derives from the DNA. The genes are TRDV1 and TRDJ1; the D call may be TRDD2 or TRDD3 (8 bases each). As TCRdb names no J gene, one was assigned here on the basis of a DNA match to germline. CDR1 and CDR2 from the germline V gene are TSWWSYY and QGS. The CDR3 spans 25 residues. The V end was cut by 1 base, the J end by 0 bases, with 39 bases between. The CDR3 reads CALGEPTFLISFDDGGFRYTDKLIF. In DNA form, the CDR3 reads TGTGCTCTTGGGGAACCAACCTTCCTAATCTCTTTTGATGATGGGGGATTCCGGTACACCGATAAACTCATCTTT.

This clone was observed a handful of times. With only one base between it and a far larger clone, this is likely a read error. The same CDR3 arises from other DNA sequences in this sample as well. V gene TRDV2 combines with J gene TRDJ1, with 8 bases aligning to TRDD3. The J gene, not given by TCRdb, was assigned here from a germline match of the nucleotide sequence. CDR3 length: 20 amino acids. The junction had 22 bases not matched to a gene; V was cut back by 4 bases and J by 1 base. The V gene's germline CDR1 is GEAIGNYY and CDR2 EKD. DNA for the CDR3: TGTGCCTGTGATACCGTTTATCCGGGGGATATTGTACAGGGCACCGATAAACTCATCTTT. Protein sequence: CACDTVYPGDIVQGTDKLIF.

There are a few counts of this clone. A far larger clone differs by one base, so this is likely a read error. For the V gene the call is TRDV1; the J gene has no call; the tabulated D call, TRDD3, remains unverified against the DNA. The CDR3 contains 22 residues. Germline assignment: CDR1 TSWWSYY and CDR2 QGS. DNA of the CDR3: TGTGCTCTTGGGGAACTGGGACCTCCACTGGGGGGAACAGGAATCTACACCGATAAGCTCATCTTT. Protein: CALGELGPPLGGTGIYTDKLIF.

Note on this clone: TCRdb lists the protein of a much larger clone for this DNA, which differs at residue 16, so this is likely a read error; the protein given here is translated from the DNA itself. The sample contains more than one DNA sequence encoding this CDR3. V gene TRDV2 combines with J gene TRDJ1, with 12 positions matching TRDD3. The CDR3 consists of 18 residues. Per germline, CDR1 GEAIGNYY and CDR2 EKD. Here the CDR3 reads CACDPLTGGYSDTDKHIF. The DNA of the CDR3 is TGTGCCTGTGACCCTTTGACTGGGGGATACTCTGACACCGATAAACACATCTTT.

Concerning this clone itself: TCRdb's protein for this DNA is that of a much larger clone and differs from the translation at residue 6, likely a read error; the protein shown is the DNA translation. J is TRDJ1 and V is TRDV2, with 9 bases aligning to TRDD3. From germline, CDR1 is GEAIGNYY and CDR2 EKD. The CDR3 totals 15 residues. The J segment lost 10 bases and the V segment lost 3 bases, leaving 14 bases of the junction unmatched. The CDR3 here is CACDPAGLGDGGLIF. Written as DNA, the CDR3 is TGTGCCTGTGACCCCGCGGGACTGGGGGACGGGGGACTCATCTTT.

Only a few counts were recorded for this clone. A read error likely explains why the TCRdb protein, taken from a much larger clone, differs from this DNA's translation at residue 6; the protein shown is translated from the DNA. The rearrangement links TRDV1 to TRDJ1; D is perhaps TRDD2 or TRDD3 (5 bases each). No J gene is reported in TCRdb; it was inferred here by comparing the DNA with germline. Germline V gene sequence: CDR1 TSWWSYY, CDR2 QGS. V lost 1 base and J lost 7, with 28 bases in between. The CDR3 sequence is 19 residues long. CDR3 coding DNA: TGTGCTCTTGGGGAACCCGGGATCCCTACCGAATTAGGAAGGAGTAAACTCATCTTT. It translates to CALGEPGIPTELGRSKLIF.

This clone was seen more than once but under ten times. The likely explanation is a read error, given a far larger clone one base away. The identical CDR3 is also encoded by other nucleotide sequences in the sample. V usage is TRDV1 and J usage is TRDJ1; no reliable D call. The V end lost 0 bases, the J end lost 0 bases, and 35 bases lay between the germline ends. CDR1 and CDR2 from the germline V gene are TSWWSYY and QGS. CDR3 size: 24 residues. DNA of the CDR3: TGTGCTCTTGGGGAACTAGGAGCGGGCTATTTTCCCCTTGGTGGAGGAACGTACACCGATAAACTCATCTTT. Protein: CALGELGAGYFPLGGGTYTDKLIF.

To note about this clone: The protein held in TCRdb is that of a much larger clone and does not match this DNA's translation at residue 17, likely because of a read error; the protein shown is translated from the DNA. The chain has TRDV1 and TRDJ3, with D perhaps matching TRDD2 or TRDD3 (5 bases each). The J gene, left out of TCRdb, was set here by checking the DNA against germline. Trimming took off 4 bases at V and 0 bases at J, with 40 bases between the two ends. The germline gives CDR1 TSWWSYY, CDR2 QGS. CDR3 length equals 27 residues. DNA of the CDR3: TGTGCTCTTGGGGTCCTCACTACCTACCGTGCGTGGCGGATAGACGGAGTAACCTCCTGGGACACCCGACAGATGTTTTTC. Protein sequence: CALGVLTTYRAWRIDGVTSWDTRQMFF.

This clone was detected ten times or more. V usage is TRDV1 and J usage is TRDJ1; 9 positions agree with TRDD3. The V and J ends lost 0 bases and 1 base, in that order; junction bases with no gene match: 21. This CDR3 is 22 amino acids long. Germline CDR1 reads TSWWSYY; CDR2 reads QGS. The CDR3 loop is CALGELSLPTLGIRRGTDKLIF. The DNA of the CDR3 is TGTGCTCTTGGGGAACTCTCCCTACCCACCCTGGGGATACGACGAGGCACCGATAAACTCATCTTT.

In this sample, this clone turned up a few times. The mismatch at residue 27 between this DNA's translation and the TCRdb protein of a much larger clone likely reflects a read error; the protein shown is translated from the DNA. The chain is built from TRDV1 and TRDJ1; 12 bases map to TRDD3. CDR1 is TSWWSYY, CDR2 QGS, per germline. This CDR3 comprises 29 residues. The CDR3 sequence is CALGEVLVAFLTVLGDTTLRPLYTDKRIF. CDR3 sequence (DNA): TGTGCTCTTGGGGAAGTTTTGGTGGCCTTCCTTACCGTACTGGGGGATACCACTCTTAGGCCCTTGTACACCGATAAACGCATCTTT.

This clone has ten or more counts. A far larger clone is only one base removed, so a read error is likely. Other DNA sequences in this specimen translate into the identical CDR3. The J gene is TRDJ1, the V gene TRDV2, with no clear D. CDR1 is GEAIGNYY and CDR2 is EKD in the germline V gene. The CDR3 length is 16 residues. CDR3 DNA sequence: TGCGCCTGTCGCGATGCGGTGAGGGGTTACACCGATAAACTCATCTTT. It is translated as CACRDAVRGYTDKLIF.